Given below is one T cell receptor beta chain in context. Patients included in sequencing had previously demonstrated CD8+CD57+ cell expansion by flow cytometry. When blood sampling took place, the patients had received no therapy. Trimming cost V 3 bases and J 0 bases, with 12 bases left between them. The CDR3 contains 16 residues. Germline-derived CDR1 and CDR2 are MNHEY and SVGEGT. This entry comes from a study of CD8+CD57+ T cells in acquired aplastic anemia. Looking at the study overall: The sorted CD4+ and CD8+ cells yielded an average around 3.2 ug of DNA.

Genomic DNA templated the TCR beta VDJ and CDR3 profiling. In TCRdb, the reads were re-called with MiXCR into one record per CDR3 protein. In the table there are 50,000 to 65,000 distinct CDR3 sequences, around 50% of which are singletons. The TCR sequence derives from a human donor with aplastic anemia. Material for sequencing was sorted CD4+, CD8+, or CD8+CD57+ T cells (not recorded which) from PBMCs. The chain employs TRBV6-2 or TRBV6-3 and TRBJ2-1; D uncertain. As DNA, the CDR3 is TGTGCCAGCAGTTATCCGACGGGTGGCTCCTACAATGAGCAGTTCTTC. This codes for CASSYPTGGSYNEQFF.